This entry lists 11 T cell receptor beta chains sequenced from one sample in a study of cytomegalovirus exposure and HLA in healthy donors. Both 60 Vbeta primers and 13 Jbeta primers went into the PCR. TCRdb keeps only in-frame clones here, not all; method: immunoSEQ multiplex PCR. Among 140,000 to 150,000 clones listed, around four fifths were seen once. Sequencing was performed on PBMCs. These receptors originate from a woman aged 55-75 years in good health and CMV-seropositive.

This clone was counted a single time. The V and J genes are TRBV28 and TRBJ1-1; possibly TRBD1 for D (6 bases). The germline gives CDR1 MDHEN, CDR2 SYDVKM. Trimming left V 4 bases short and J 0 bases short, with 12 bases between. This CDR3 contains 15 residues. The CDR3 region has the DNA TGTGCCAGCAGTTGGGGGGGGCCAATGAACACTGAAGCTTTCTTT. Translating it yields CASSWGGPMNTEAFF.

The J gene is TRBJ1-5, the V gene TRBV7-9, with D tentatively TRBD1 (6 bases). The germline V gene encodes CDR1 SEHNR and CDR2 FQNEAQ (reference sequence). V gave up 4 bases and J gave up 6 bases, with 16 bases separating them. The CDR3 is 15 amino acids. The CDR3 DNA sequence: TGTGCCAGCAGCTCCGGGTACAGGGTGGGTCAGCCCCAGCATTTT. Translation: CASSSGYRVGQPQHF.

V is TRBV27 and J is TRBJ1-2; D possibly corresponds to TRBD1 (5 bases). This CDR3 region has 14 residues. Germline CDR1 MNHEY, CDR2 SMNVEV (reference sequence). V shed 3 bases and J shed 4 bases, with 12 bases lying between them. The CDR3 sequence: CASSFGQGGYGYTF. The CDR3 DNA is TGTGCCAGCAGTTTCGGACAAGGTGGCTATGGCTACACCTTC.

The rearrangement joins TRBV18 to TRBJ2-7, with D perhaps TRBD1 (6 bases). CDR1 KGHSH and CDR2 LQKENI come from the germline V gene. This CDR3 is 14 amino acids long. Between the trimmed V and J ends, which lost 2 bases and 2 bases, there was a span of 10 bases. CDR3 in DNA: TGTGCCAGCTCACCATTACAGGGCACCTACGAGCAGTACTTC. This codes for CASSPLQGTYEQYF.

This clone was detected only a few times. The chain couples TRBV27 to TRBJ2-3; 8 bases map to TRBD2. CDR3 length: 15 amino acids. The J segment lost 1 base and the V segment lost 5 bases, leaving 5 bases of the junction unmatched. In germline, CDR1 is MNHEY, CDR2 SMNVEV (reference sequence). DNA for the CDR3: TGTGCCAGCAGTATCACTAGCGGCGGCACAGATACGCAGTATTTT. Translation: CASSITSGGTDTQYF.

As DNA, the CDR3 is TGTGCCAGCAGTGAAGTATGGCTCGGGTCATGGCCGGGGGAGCAGTACTTC. Translation: CASSEVWLGSWPGEQYF. The chain recombines TRBV6-1 with TRBJ2-7; TRBD2 might be the D (5 bases). The CDR3 length is 17 residues. Trimming took off 1 base at V and 7 bases at J, with 23 bases between the two ends. CDR1 is MNHNS and CDR2 is SASEGT in the germline V gene.

The V call is TRBV2, the J call TRBJ2-7, with D possibly being TRBD2 (5 bases). The CDR3 has 14 residues. V lost 6 bases, J lost 3 bases, and 15 bases lay in between. The germline V gene has CDR1 SNHLY and CDR2 FYNNEI. The CDR3 spells CASRVSEVLYEQYF. CDR3 coding DNA: TGTGCCAGCAGGGTGTCGGAGGTCCTCTACGAGCAGTACTTC.

The chain uses TRBV19 and TRBJ1-5; D not resolved. Trimming took off 3 bases at V and 4 bases at J, with 10 bases between the two ends. The germline V gene has CDR1 LNHDA and CDR2 SQIVND (reference sequence). This CDR3 has 14 residues. The CDR3 DNA reads TGTGCCAGTAGTATCTCTTACAGAAATCAGCCCCAGCATTTT. This sequence encodes CASSISYRNQPQHF. The full variable domain, its missing parts supplied by reference TRBV19 and TRBJ1-5, is DGGITQSPKYLFRKEGQNVTLSCEQNLNHDAMYWYRQDPGQGLRLIYYSQIVNDFQKGDIAEGYSVSREKKESFPLTVTSAQKNPTAFYLCASSISYRNQPQHFGDGTRLSIL.

The V and J genes are TRBV15 and TRBJ2-7; D unclear. CDR3 size: 17 residues. Trimming removed 0 bases from V and 3 bases from J, with 18 bases in between. From germline, CDR1 is LNHNV and CDR2 YYDKDF (reference sequence). CDR3 sequence: CATSRDGYSLNLYEQYF. The CDR3 region has the DNA TGTGCCACCAGCAGAGATGGTTACTCGCTCAATCTCTACGAGCAGTACTTC.

V usage is TRBV4-3 and J usage is TRBJ2-7; D is perhaps TRBD2 (6 bases). Deletions cut 0 bases from V and 4 bases from J, with 22 bases between. Germline V gives CDR1 LGHNA, CDR2 YSLEER. This CDR3 contains 18 residues. CDR3: CASSQDAGSSGLLYEQYF. The CDR3 DNA follows: TGCGCCAGCAGCCAAGACGCGGGGTCCTCGGGCTTGTTGTACGAGCAGTACTTC.

V and J are TRBV28 and TRBJ1-1; 9 bases align to TRBD1. The CDR3 contains 16 residues. Trimming cost V 5 bases and J 3 bases; bases outside gene matches: 10. Germline CDR1 MDHEN, CDR2 SYDVKM. The CDR3 DNA is TGTGCCAGCAGTGCCGATGGGACAGGGACCGACACTGAAGCTTTCTTT. Its protein product is CASSADGTGTDTEAFF. The full variable domain, its missing parts supplied by reference TRBV28 and TRBJ1-1, is DVKVTQSSRYLVKRTGEKVFLECVQDMDHENMFWYRQDPGLGLRLIYFSYDVKMKEKGDIPEGYSVSREKKERFSLILESASTNQTSMYLCASSADGTGTDTEAFFGQGTRLTVV.